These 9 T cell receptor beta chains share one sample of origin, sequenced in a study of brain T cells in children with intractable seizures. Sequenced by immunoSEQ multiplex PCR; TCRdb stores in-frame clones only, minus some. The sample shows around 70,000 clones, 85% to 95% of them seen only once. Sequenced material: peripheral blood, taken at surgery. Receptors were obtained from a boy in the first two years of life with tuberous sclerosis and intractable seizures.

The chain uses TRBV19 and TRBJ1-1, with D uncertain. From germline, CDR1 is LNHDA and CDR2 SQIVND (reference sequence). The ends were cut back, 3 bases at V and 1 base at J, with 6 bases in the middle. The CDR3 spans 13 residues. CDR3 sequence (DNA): TGTGCCAGTAGTATTAACGGGAACACTGAAGCTTTCTTT. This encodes CASSINGNTEAFF.

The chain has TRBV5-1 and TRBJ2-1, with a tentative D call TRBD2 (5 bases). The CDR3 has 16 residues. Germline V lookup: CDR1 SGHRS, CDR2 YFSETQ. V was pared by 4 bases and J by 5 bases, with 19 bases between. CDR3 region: CASSRAEEVQNNEQFF. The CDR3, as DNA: TGCGCCAGCAGCCGGGCCGAGGAGGTGCAGAACAATGAGCAGTTCTTC.

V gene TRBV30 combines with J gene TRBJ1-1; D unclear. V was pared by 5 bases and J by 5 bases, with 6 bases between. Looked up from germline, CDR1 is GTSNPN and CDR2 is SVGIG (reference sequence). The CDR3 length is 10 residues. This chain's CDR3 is CAWGRTEAFF. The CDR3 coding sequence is TGTGCCTGGGGTAGGACTGAAGCTTTCTTT.

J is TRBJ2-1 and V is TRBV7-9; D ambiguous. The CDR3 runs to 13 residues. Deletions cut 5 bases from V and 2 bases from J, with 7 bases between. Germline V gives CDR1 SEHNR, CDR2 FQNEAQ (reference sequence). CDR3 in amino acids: CASSDDPYNEQFF. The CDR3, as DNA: TGTGCCAGCAGCGATGACCCCTACAATGAGCAGTTCTTC.

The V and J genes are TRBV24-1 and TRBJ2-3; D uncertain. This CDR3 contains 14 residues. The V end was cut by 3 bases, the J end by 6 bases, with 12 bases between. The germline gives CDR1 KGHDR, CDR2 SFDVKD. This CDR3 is CATSDRRPDDTQYF. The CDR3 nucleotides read TGTGCCACCAGTGATCGCCGACCGGACGATACGCAGTATTTT.

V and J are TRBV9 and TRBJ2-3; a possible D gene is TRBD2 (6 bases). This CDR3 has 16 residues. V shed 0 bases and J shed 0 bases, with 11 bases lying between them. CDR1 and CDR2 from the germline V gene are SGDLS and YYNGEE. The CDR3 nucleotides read TGTGCCAGCAGCGTAGTAGCGGCCCCCAGCACAGATACGCAGTATTTT. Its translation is CASSVVAAPSTDTQYF.

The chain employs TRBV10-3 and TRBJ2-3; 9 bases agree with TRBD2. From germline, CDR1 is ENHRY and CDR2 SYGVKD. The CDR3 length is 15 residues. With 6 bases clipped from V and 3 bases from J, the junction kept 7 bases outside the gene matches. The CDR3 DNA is TGTGCCATCAGCACAATAGCGGGAGAAACAGATACGCAGTATTTT. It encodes CAISTIAGETDTQYF.

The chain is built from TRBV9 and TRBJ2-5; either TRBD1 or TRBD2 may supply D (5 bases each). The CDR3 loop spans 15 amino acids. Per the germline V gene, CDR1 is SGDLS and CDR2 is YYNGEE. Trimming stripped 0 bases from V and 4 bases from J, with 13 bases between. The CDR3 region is CASSVGLGVAETQYF. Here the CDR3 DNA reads TGTGCCAGCAGCGTAGGACTGGGGGTGGCAGAGACCCAGTACTTC. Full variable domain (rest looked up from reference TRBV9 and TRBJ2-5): DSGVTQTPKHLITATGQRVTLRCSPRSGDLSVYWYQQSLDQGLQFLIQYYNGEERAKGNILERFSAQQFPDLHSELNLSSLELGDSALYFCASSVGLGVAETQYFGPGTRLLVL.

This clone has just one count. CDR3 sequence reads: CASSQGGETQYF. For the CDR3, the DNA is TGTGCCAGCAGTCAAGGGGGCGAGACCCAGTACTTC. This chain connects TRBV27 to TRBJ2-5, with 7 bases lining up with TRBD1. J lost 5 bases, V lost 5 bases, and 2 bases had no gene match. Germline V gene lookup returns CDR1 MNHEY and CDR2 SMNVEV (reference sequence). CDR3 length: 12 amino acids.